This TCR beta chain was found in a study of blood T cell repertoires in COVID-19. This CDR3 has 14 residues. The trim removed 0 bases at V and 9 bases at J, leaving 5 bases unmatched. CDR1 is SGHRS and CDR2 is YFSETQ in the germline V gene. The protocol was immunoSEQ multiplex PCR, while the TCRdb copy is restricted to in-frame clones and leaves out a portion. Among a few hundred thousand clones, about nine tenths were seen once, and the ten largest hold about 2.5%. The gene calls are TRBV5-1 and TRBJ2-1, with TRBD2 matching 8 bases. The sequence came from a man younger than 35 with active or convalescent COVID-19. The sample taken for sequencing was peripheral blood. CDR3 DNA sequence: TGCGCCAGCAGCTTGGTAGCGGGACCGGGTGAGCAGTTCTTC. Protein sequence: CASSLVAGPGEQFF. The variable domain in full, with the rest retrieved from reference TRBV5-1 and TRBJ2-1, is KAGVTQTPRYLIKTRGQQVTLSCSPISGHRSVSWYQQTPGQGLQFLFEYFSETQRNKGNFPGRFSGRQFSNSRSEMNVSTLELGDSALYLCASSLVAGPGEQFFGPGTRLTVL.